This T cell receptor (beta chain) came from a study of shared clonotypes between healthy human individuals. This clone was detected once. Using immunoSEQ multiplex PCR, the repertoire was profiled, and TCRdb retains in-frame clones only, with some absent. The profile shows more than 2 million clones, about 94% of them singletons. The CDR3 runs 12 residues. V was cut by 5 bases and J by 6 bases, with 10 bases left in between. Germline lookup yields CDR1 SNHLY and CDR2 FYNNEI. CD8 cells regarded as naive lacked CD45RO, were positively chosen for CCR7, and omitted terminally differentiated effector memory CD45RA+ cells.

The receptor was isolated from a man aged 18 to 29 in good health. Some clones in this sample may be carry-over from other donors' samples. Sequencing was carried out using naive CD8+ T cells from PBMCs. This sequence joins TRBV2 and TRBJ1-2; D might be TRBD1 (6 bases). DNA for the CDR3: TGTGCCAGCAGTCAAGGGGGAGATGGCTACACCTTC. It translates to CASSQGGDGYTF. The variable domain in full, with the rest retrieved from reference TRBV2 and TRBJ1-2, is EPEVTQTPSHQVTQMGQEVILRCVPISNHLYFYWYRQILGQKVEFLVSFYNNEISEKSEIFDDQFSVERPDGSNFTLKIRSTKLEDSAMYFCASSQGGDGYTFGSGTRLTVV.